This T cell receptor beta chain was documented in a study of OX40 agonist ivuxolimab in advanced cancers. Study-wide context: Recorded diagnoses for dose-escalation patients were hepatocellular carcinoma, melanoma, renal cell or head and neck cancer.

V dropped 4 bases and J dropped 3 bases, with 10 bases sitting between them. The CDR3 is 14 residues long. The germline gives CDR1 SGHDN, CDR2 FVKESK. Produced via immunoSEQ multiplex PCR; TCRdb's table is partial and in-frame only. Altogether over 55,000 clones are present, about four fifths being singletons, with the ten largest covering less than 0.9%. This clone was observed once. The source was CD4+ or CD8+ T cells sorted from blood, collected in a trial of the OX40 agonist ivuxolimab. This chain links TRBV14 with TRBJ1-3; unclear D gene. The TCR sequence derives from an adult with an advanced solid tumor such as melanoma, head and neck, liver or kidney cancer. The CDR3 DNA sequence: TGTGCCAGCAGCCTTCAAGAAAATGGAAACACCATATATTTT. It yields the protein CASSLQENGNTIYF.